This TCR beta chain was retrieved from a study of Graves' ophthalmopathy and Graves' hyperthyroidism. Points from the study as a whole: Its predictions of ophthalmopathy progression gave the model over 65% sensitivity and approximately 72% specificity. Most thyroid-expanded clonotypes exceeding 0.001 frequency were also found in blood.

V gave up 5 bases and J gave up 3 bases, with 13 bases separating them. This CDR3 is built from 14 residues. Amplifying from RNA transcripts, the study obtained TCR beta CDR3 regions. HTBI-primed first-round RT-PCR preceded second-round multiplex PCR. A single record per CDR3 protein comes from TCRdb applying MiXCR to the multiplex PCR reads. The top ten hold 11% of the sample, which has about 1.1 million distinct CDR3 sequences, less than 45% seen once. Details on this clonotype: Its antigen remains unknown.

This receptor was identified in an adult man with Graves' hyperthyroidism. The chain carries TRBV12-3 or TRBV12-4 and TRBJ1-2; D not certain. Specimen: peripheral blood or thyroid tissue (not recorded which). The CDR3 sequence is CASSHSPDHYGYTF. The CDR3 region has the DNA TGTGCCAGCAGTCACAGTCCAGACCACTATGGCTACACCTTC.